The 27 T cell receptor beta chains below all came from one sample that was sequenced in a study of OX40 agonist ivuxolimab in advanced cancers. TCRdb keeps only in-frame clones here, not all; method: immunoSEQ multiplex PCR. The sample lists 15,000 to 20,000 clones; over 70% were seen once. Material: CD4+ or CD8+ T cells sorted from blood, obtained in a trial of the OX40 agonist ivuxolimab. Receptors were obtained from an adult with an advanced solid tumor such as melanoma, head and neck, liver or kidney cancer.

V is TRBV28 and J is TRBJ1-5; D is uncertain. Trimming stripped 2 bases from V and 2 bases from J, with 7 bases between. Germline lookup yields CDR1 MDHEN and CDR2 SYDVKM. The CDR3 has 14 residues. The CDR3 DNA reads as TGTGCCAGCAGTTTAACCAAGCGCAATCAGCCCCAGCATTTT. Amino acids: CASSLTKRNQPQHF.

CDR3: CATSRDQGEKLFF. The CDR3, as DNA: TGTGCCACCAGCAGAGATCAGGGGGAAAAACTGTTTTTT. The rearrangement uses TRBV15 and TRBJ1-4; maybe TRBD1 (6 bases). CDR1 LNHNV and CDR2 YYDKDF come from the germline V gene (reference sequence). V lost 0 bases, J lost 8 bases, and 7 bases lay in between. There are 13 residues in the CDR3.

The chain combines TRBV2 with TRBJ1-2; maybe TRBD1 (6 bases). This CDR3 has 13 amino acids. Trimming removed 4 bases from V and 4 bases from J, with 10 bases in between. Germline V gene lookup returns CDR1 SNHLY and CDR2 FYNNEI. Written as DNA, the CDR3 is TGTGCCAGCAGTGGAGAGGGGGGCTATGGCTACACCTTC. Residues: CASSGEGGYGYTF.

V is TRBV7-8 and J is TRBJ1-1, with a tentative D call TRBD1 (6 bases). V lost 3 bases and J lost 1, with 12 bases in between. The CDR3 is 15 amino acids. The germline V gene encodes CDR1 SGHVS and CDR2 FQNEAQ. The CDR3 protein is CASSFLQGGNTEAFF. CDR3 sequence (DNA): TGTGCCAGCAGCTTTTTACAGGGAGGGAACACTGAAGCTTTCTTT.

The rearrangement joins TRBV11-2 to TRBJ2-7; D ambiguous. Per germline, CDR1 SGHAT and CDR2 FQNNGV. The CDR3 contains 13 residues. V was shortened by 2 bases and J by 5 bases, with 10 bases between the two germline ends. The CDR3 sequence: CASSLNRPHEQYF. CDR3 DNA sequence: TGTGCCAGCAGCTTAAATAGACCCCACGAGCAGTACTTC.

This chain connects TRBV11-2 to TRBJ2-2; 9 nucleotides match TRBD1. The V gene's germline CDR1 is SGHAT and CDR2 FQNNGV. This CDR3 has 16 amino acids. V dropped 8 bases and J dropped 5; count of bases not matched to a gene: 12. In nucleotides, the CDR3 is TGTGCCAGCGCAAATATCGGACAGGGGCGAACCGGGGAGCTGTTTTTT. It translates to CASANIGQGRTGELFF.

The chain carries TRBV7-9 and TRBJ2-1, with 11 bases fitting TRBD2. There are 15 residues in the CDR3. Germline CDR1 is SEHNR and CDR2 is FQNEAQ (reference sequence). With 5 bases clipped from V and 9 bases from J, the junction kept 9 bases outside the gene matches. Here the CDR3 DNA reads TGTGCCAGCAGCCTGGGACTAGCGGAGGGGATTGAGCAGTTCTTC. Translation: CASSLGLAEGIEQFF. Based on the CDR3 plus reference TRBV7-9 and TRBJ2-1, the full variable domain is DTGVSQNPRHKITKRGQNVTFRCDPISEHNRLYWYRQTLGQGPEFLTYFQNEAQLEKSRLLSDRFSAERPKGSFSTLEIQRTEQGDSAMYLCASSLGLAEGIEQFFGPGTRLTVL.

The gene calls are TRBV27 and TRBJ1-5, with D unresolved. The CDR3 runs to 13 residues. CDR1 and CDR2 (germline): MNHEY, SMNVEV (reference sequence). Trimming stripped 5 bases from V and 5 bases from J, with 10 bases between. The CDR3 DNA sequence: TGTGCCAGCAGTCGCGAGTGGGATCAGCCCCAGCATTTT. This sequence encodes CASSREWDQPQHF.

The chain carries TRBV29-1 and TRBJ2-3, with a weak D call TRBD1 (7 bases). Germline lookup yields CDR1 SQVTM and CDR2 ANQGSEA. This CDR3 spans 15 amino acids. The V gene lost 6 bases and the J gene lost 4 bases, with 20 bases spanning the gap. CDR3 sequence reads: CSVLTRQGGPDTQYF. Here the CDR3 DNA reads TGCAGCGTCCTCACCCGACAGGGAGGCCCAGATACGCAGTATTTT.

The gene calls are TRBV11-2 and TRBJ2-3; the D gene is possibly TRBD2 (6 bases). V was pared by 5 bases and J by 4 bases, with 13 bases between. The CDR3 covers 14 residues. From germline, CDR1 is SGHAT and CDR2 FQNNGV. The CDR3 sequence: CASSVIPGADTQYF. CDR3 bases: TGTGCCAGCAGCGTAATTCCGGGGGCAGATACGCAGTATTTT.

The chain links TRBV5-1 to TRBJ1-2; D remains ambiguous. This CDR3 has 13 residues. The V end lost 4 bases, the J end lost 4 bases, and 11 bases lay between the germline ends. In germline, CDR1 is SGHRS, CDR2 YFSETQ. The CDR3 loop is CASSPDGTYGYTF. CDR3 coding DNA: TGCGCCAGCAGCCCGGACGGAACCTATGGCTACACCTTC.

This chain joins TRBV11-3 and TRBJ2-1; D is unresolved. This CDR3 has 13 residues. Trimming shortened V by 0 bases and J by 10 bases, and 10 bases separated the two germline ends. Germline CDR1 reads SGHNT; CDR2 reads YENEEA. The DNA of the CDR3 is TGTGCCAGCAGCTTAGATGGGCTCTCGGAGCAGTTCTTC. Translating it yields CASSLDGLSEQFF.

The chain couples TRBV5-6 to TRBJ2-3; 9 bases line up with TRBD2. Germline V gives CDR1 SGHDT, CDR2 YYEEEE. Unmatched junction bases numbered 4, after V lost 0 bases and J lost 2 bases. The CDR3 length is 16 residues. The CDR3 sequence: CASSLELAGITDTQYF. CDR3 DNA: TGTGCCAGCAGCTTGGAGCTAGCGGGAATCACAGATACGCAGTATTTT.

The rearrangement links TRBV13 to TRBJ2-2, with 8 bases lining up with TRBD1. The CDR3 contains 17 residues. From germline, CDR1 is PRHDT and CDR2 FYEKMQ (reference sequence). Trimming removed 3 bases from V and 2 bases from J; junction bases left unmatched: 8. The CDR3 bases are TGTGCCAGCAGCTTCTACACCGGGACAGGCAACACCGGGGAGCTGTTTTTT. This sequence encodes CASSFYTGTGNTGELFF.

The V and J genes are TRBV28 and TRBJ1-2; 7 bases are shared with TRBD1. Germline V gene data show CDR1 as MDHEN and CDR2 as SYDVKM. Trimming removed 0 bases from V and 5 bases from J; junction bases left unmatched: 3. The CDR3 is 14 amino acids. The CDR3 bases are TGTGCCAGCAGTTTATGGGGACAGTCATATGGCTACACCTTC. Translated, it gives CASSLWGQSYGYTF.

This sequence joins TRBV10-1 and TRBJ1-1; D unclear. Germline CDR1 is WNHNN and CDR2 is SYGVQD (reference sequence). The CDR3 has 13 residues. V lost 6 bases to trimming and J lost 0 bases, with 8 bases between them. The CDR3 nucleotides read TGCGCCAGCAGGTCAGGTATGAACACTGAAGCTTTCTTT. Its protein product is CASRSGMNTEAFF.

The V call is TRBV29-1, the J call TRBJ2-1; D perhaps matches TRBD2 (5 bases). The CDR3 runs to 11 residues. The V end was cut by 6 bases, the J end by 9 bases, with 12 bases between. Germline CDR1 is SQVTM and CDR2 is ANQGSEA. The CDR3 DNA follows: TGCAGCGTCTTGGTAGCGTTTGAGCAGTTCTTC. This encodes CSVLVAFEQFF.

CDR3 loop: CASSLETDEQFF. The CDR3 region has the DNA TGTGCCAGCAGCTTAGAAACGGATGAGCAGTTCTTC. This chain uses TRBV11-3 with TRBJ2-1, with D unresolved. CDR1 is SGHNT, CDR2 YENEEA, per germline. The CDR3 covers 12 residues. The V end was cut by 0 bases, the J end by 8 bases, with 5 bases between.

The V call is TRBV18, the J call TRBJ1-6, with 9 bases aligning to TRBD1. The CDR3 consists of 17 residues. Losses at the gene ends were 3 bases for V and 10 bases for J; bases not matched to a gene: 13. In germline, CDR1 is KGHSH, CDR2 LQKENI. The CDR3 sequence: CASSPLPPQGAGSPLHF. The DNA of the CDR3 is TGTGCCAGCTCACCCCTTCCTCCACAGGGGGCGGGATCACCCCTCCACTTT. Supplemented by reference TRBV18 and TRBJ1-6, the full variable domain reads NAGVMQNPRHLVRRRGQEARLRCSPMKGHSHVYWYRQLPEEGLKFMVYLQKENIIDESGMPKERFSAEFPKEGPSILRIQQVVRGDSAAYFCASSPLPPQGAGSPLHFGNGTRLTVT.

CDR3 residues: CASSGRDRLATF. The CDR3 DNA is TGCGCCAGCAGCGGCCGGGACAGGCTCGCTACCTTC. The genes are TRBV5-1 and TRBJ1-2, with TRBD1 matching 8 bases. This CDR3 has 12 residues. Looked up from germline, CDR1 is SGHRS and CDR2 is YFSETQ. V lost 4 bases to trimming and J lost 14 bases; unmatched junction nucleotides: 10. The entire variable domain, with the rest obtained from reference TRBV5-1 and TRBJ1-2, is as follows: KAGVTQTPRYLIKTRGQQVTLSCSPISGHRSVSWYQQTPGQGLQFLFEYFSETQRNKGNFPGRFSGRQFSNSRSEMNVSTLELGDSALYLCASSGRDRLATFGSGTRLTVV.

The chain joins TRBV6-1 to TRBJ2-7; the D call may be TRBD1 or TRBD2 (5 bases each). The CDR3 loop spans 11 amino acids. V dropped 11 bases and J dropped 3 bases, with 11 bases sitting between them. Germline CDR1 MNHNS, CDR2 SASEGT. The chain's CDR3 is CAEGPGYEQYF. The CDR3 nucleotides read TGTGCCGAGGGGCCAGGCTACGAGCAGTACTTC.

The J gene is TRBJ2-7, the V gene TRBV14; 7 bases line up with TRBD1. Germline V gives CDR1 SGHDN, CDR2 FVKESK. This CDR3 contains 15 residues. V lost 3 bases and J lost 1; bases outside the gene matches: 6. Here the CDR3 reads CASSHPGGGSYEQYF. CDR3 DNA: TGTGCCAGCAGCCACCCAGGGGGTGGGTCCTACGAGCAGTACTTC.

The chain joins TRBV7-9 to TRBJ2-3; TRBD2 matches 8 bases. The J segment lost 0 bases and the V segment lost 5 bases, leaving 4 bases of the junction unmatched. The CDR3 totals 15 residues. CDR1 and CDR2 (germline): SEHNR, FQNEAQ (reference sequence). DNA of the CDR3: TGTGCCAGCAGCGAAGCGGGGGCTAGCACAGATACGCAGTATTTT. It specifies CASSEAGASTDTQYF.

The rearrangement joins TRBV7-9 to TRBJ2-7; a possible D gene is TRBD1 (6 bases). The CDR3 sequence is 17 residues long. Trimming pared 4 bases from V and 3 bases from J, leaving 22 bases between. Germline CDR1 SEHNR, CDR2 FQNEAQ (reference sequence). CDR3: CASSSTNRQERNYEQYF. The CDR3 nucleotides read TGTGCCAGCAGCTCCACGAACCGACAGGAGAGAAACTACGAGCAGTACTTC.

This sequence joins TRBV13 and TRBJ1-3; D unclear. V lost 0 bases to trimming and J lost 0 bases, with 6 bases between them. The length of the CDR3 is 15 residues. From germline, CDR1 is PRHDT and CDR2 FYEKMQ (reference sequence). CDR3 sequence: CASSLGRGSGNTIYF. The CDR3 DNA reads TGTGCCAGCAGCTTAGGCCGGGGCTCTGGAAACACCATATATTTT.

Remarks on this clone: The same CDR3 is also encoded by other DNA sequences in this sample. The V and J genes are TRBV5-1 and TRBJ1-3, with D uncertain. CDR3 size: 15 residues. Germline CDR1 reads SGHRS; CDR2 reads YFSETQ. Deletions cut 0 bases from V and 0 bases from J, with 7 bases between. The chain's CDR3 is CASSLAQSSGNTIYF. The CDR3, as DNA: TGCGCCAGCAGCTTGGCTCAAAGCTCTGGAAACACCATATATTTT.

The V and J genes are TRBV7-9 and TRBJ1-4; D is perhaps TRBD1 (6 bases). The V and J ends lost 5 bases and 8 bases respectively, with 18 bases between them. CDR3 length: 15 residues. CDR1 is SEHNR and CDR2 is FQNEAQ in the germline V gene (reference sequence). CDR3 sequence (DNA): TGTGCCAGCAGCCCTCCGACAGGAGGAGGAGAAAAACTGTTTTTT. Translating gives CASSPPTGGGEKLFF.